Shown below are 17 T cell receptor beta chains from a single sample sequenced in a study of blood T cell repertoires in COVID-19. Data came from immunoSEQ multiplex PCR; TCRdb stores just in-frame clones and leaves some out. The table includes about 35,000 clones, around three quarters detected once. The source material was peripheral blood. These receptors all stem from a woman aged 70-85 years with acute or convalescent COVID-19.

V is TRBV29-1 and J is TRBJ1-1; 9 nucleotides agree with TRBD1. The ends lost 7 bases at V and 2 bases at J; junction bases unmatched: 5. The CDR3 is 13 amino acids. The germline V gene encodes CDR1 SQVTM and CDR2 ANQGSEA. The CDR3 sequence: CSGAGQGNTEAFF. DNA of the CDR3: TGCAGCGGGGCGGGACAGGGAAACACTGAAGCTTTCTTT.

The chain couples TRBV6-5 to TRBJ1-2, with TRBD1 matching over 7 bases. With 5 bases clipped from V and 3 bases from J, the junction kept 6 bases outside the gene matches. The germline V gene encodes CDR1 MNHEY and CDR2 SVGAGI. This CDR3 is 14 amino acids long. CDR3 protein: CASSRQGFYYGYTF. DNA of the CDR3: TGTGCCAGCAGTAGACAGGGCTTTTACTATGGCTACACCTTC.

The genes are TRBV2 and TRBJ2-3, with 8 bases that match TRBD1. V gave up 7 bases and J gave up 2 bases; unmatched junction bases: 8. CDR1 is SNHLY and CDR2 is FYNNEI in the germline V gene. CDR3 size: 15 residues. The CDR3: CASNPRDRNTDTQYF. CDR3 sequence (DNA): TGTGCCAGCAATCCGCGGGACAGGAACACAGATACGCAGTATTTT.

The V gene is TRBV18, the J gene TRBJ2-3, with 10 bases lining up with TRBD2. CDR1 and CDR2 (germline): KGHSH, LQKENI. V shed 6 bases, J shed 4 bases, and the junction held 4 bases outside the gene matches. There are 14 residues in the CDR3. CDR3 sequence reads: CASSRLAGADTQYF. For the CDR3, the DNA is TGTGCCAGCTCGCGTCTAGCGGGAGCAGATACGCAGTATTTT.

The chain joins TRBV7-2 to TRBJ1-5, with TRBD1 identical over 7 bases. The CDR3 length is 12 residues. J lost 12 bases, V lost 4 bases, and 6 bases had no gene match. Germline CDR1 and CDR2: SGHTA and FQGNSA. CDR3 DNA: TGTGCCAGCAGCTCGACAGGGCAAGGCCAGCATTTT. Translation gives CASSSTGQGQHF.

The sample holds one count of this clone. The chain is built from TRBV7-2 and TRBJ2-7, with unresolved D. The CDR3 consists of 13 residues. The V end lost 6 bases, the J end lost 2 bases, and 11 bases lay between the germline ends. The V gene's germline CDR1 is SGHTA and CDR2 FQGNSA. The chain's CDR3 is CASSTDTAYEQYF. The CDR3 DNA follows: TGTGCCAGCAGTACTGACACCGCCTACGAGCAGTACTTC.

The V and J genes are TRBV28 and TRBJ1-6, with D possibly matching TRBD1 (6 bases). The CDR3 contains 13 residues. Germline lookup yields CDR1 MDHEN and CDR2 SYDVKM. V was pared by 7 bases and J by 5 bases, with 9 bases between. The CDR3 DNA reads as TGTGCCAGCATCCAGGGGAATAATTCACCCCTCCACTTT. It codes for CASIQGNNSPLHF.

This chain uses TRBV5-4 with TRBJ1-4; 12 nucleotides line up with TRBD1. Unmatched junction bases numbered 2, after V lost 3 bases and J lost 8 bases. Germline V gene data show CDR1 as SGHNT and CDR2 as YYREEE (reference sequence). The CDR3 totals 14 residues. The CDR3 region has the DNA TGTGCCAGCAGCTCTGGGACAGGGGGCGAAAAACTGTTTTTT. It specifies CASSSGTGGEKLFF.

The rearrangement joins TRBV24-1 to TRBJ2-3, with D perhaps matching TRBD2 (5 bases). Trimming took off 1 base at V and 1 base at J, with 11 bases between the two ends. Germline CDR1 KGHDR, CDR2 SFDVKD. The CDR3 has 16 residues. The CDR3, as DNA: TGTGCCACCAGTGATTTTAGGGAGTGGGGCACAGATACGCAGTATTTT. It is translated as CATSDFREWGTDTQYF.

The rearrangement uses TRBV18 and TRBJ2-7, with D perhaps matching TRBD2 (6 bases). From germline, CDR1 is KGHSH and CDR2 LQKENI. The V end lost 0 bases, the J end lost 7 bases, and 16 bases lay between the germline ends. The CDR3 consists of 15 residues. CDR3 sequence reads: CASSPPGIARGEQYF. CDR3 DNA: TGTGCCAGCTCACCACCCGGGATCGCCCGGGGGGAGCAGTACTTC.

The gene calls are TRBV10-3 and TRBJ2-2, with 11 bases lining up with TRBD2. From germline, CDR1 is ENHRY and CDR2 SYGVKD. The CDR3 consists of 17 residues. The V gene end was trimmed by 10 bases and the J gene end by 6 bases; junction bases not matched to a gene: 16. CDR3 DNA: TGTGCCACCACCGGGACTAGCGGTCCCCGGGGGTCCGGGGAGCTGTTTTTT. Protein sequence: CATTGTSGPRGSGELFF.

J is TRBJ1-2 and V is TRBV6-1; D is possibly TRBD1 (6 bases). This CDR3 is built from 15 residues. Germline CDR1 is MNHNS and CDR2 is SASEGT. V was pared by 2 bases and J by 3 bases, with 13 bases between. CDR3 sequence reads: CASSENPWTDYGYTF. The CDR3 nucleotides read TGTGCCAGCAGTGAAAATCCTTGGACAGACTATGGCTACACCTTC.

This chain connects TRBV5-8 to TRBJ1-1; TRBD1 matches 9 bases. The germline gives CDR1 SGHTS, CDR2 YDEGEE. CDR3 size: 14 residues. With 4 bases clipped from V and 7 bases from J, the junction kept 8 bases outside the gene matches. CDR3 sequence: CASSEKQGALEAFF. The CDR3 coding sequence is TGTGCCAGCAGCGAAAAACAGGGGGCTCTTGAAGCTTTCTTT.

The CDR3 coding sequence is TGTGCCAGCAGCTTCGGGGAAAGCCTCACAGATACGCAGTATTTT. Encoded protein: CASSFGESLTDTQYF. The chain has TRBV5-4 and TRBJ2-3, with D possibly TRBD2 on 5 matching bases. V lost 2 bases and J 2 bases, leaving 12 bases between the germline ends. The CDR3 loop spans 15 amino acids. Germline V gene lookup returns CDR1 SGHNT and CDR2 YYREEE (reference sequence).

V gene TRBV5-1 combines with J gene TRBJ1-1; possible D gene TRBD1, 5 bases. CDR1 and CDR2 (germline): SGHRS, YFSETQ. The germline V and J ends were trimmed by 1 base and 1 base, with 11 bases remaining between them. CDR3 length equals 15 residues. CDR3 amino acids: CASSLFSGQNTEAFF. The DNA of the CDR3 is TGCGCCAGCAGCTTGTTTTCCGGACAGAACACTGAAGCTTTCTTT. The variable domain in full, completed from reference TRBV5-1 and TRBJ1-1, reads KAGVTQTPRYLIKTRGQQVTLSCSPISGHRSVSWYQQTPGQGLQFLFEYFSETQRNKGNFPGRFSGRQFSNSRSEMNVSTLELGDSALYLCASSLFSGQNTEAFFGQGTRLTVV.

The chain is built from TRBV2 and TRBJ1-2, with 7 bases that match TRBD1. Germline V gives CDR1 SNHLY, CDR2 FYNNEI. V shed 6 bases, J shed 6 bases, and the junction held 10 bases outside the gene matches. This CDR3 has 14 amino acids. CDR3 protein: CASSPFRQGHGYTF. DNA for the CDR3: TGTGCCAGCAGCCCATTTCGACAGGGTCATGGCTACACCTTC. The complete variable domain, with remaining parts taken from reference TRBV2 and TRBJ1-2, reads EPEVTQTPSHQVTQMGQEVILRCVPISNHLYFYWYRQILGQKVEFLVSFYNNEISEKSEIFDDQFSVERPDGSNFTLKIRSTKLEDSAMYFCASSPFRQGHGYTFGSGTRLTVV.

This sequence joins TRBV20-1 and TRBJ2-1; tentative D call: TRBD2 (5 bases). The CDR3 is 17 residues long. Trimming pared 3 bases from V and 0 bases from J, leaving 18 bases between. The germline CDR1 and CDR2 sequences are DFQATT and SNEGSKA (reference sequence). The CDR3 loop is CSASEWSGWPSYNEQFF. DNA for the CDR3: TGCAGTGCTAGTGAGTGGTCGGGATGGCCCTCCTACAATGAGCAGTTCTTC.